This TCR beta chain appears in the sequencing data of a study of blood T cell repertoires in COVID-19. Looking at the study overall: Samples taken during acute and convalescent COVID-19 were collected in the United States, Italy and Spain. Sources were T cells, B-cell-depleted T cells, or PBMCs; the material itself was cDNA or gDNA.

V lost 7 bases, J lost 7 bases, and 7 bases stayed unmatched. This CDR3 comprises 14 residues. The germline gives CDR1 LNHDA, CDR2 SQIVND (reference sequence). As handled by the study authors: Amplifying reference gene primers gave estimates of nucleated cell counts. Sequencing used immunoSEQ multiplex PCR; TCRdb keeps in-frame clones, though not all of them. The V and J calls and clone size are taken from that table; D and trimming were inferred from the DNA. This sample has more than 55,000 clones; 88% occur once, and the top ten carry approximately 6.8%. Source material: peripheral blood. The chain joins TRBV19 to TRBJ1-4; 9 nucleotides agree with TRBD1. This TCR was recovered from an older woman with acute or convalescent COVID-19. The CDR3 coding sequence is TGTGCCAGTACTGAACAGGGGGCTGGTGAAAAACTGTTTTTT. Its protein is CASTEQGAGEKLFF.